Following are 28 T cell receptor beta chains from one sample sequenced in a study of CXCR3-negative and CXCR3-positive naive CD8 T cells (dated by TCRdb to about 2019). TCRdb records NextSeq 550 as the sequencer. The Human TCR Profiling Kit (MiLaboratory) was used to prepare UMI-labeled 5' RACE TRB cDNA libraries. TCRdb reanalyzed the reads, keeping one entry per CDR3 protein sequence and omitting DNA. The table for this sample shows 43,000 or so distinct CDR3 sequences. The biggest ten clones account for more than 1.5% of the sample. The sample consisted of naive CXCR3- CD8+ T cells from blood. The sample's cell subset or site label is to be understood as: CD45RO-CCR7+CD27+CD95- naive CD8+ T cells lacking CXCR3 (TNR3-). The source of these receptors is a human donor in good health. Some clones in this sample may be carry-over from other donors' samples.

The chain has TRBV7-6 and TRBJ2-3; TCRdb's D call, TRBD1, is unchecked because there is no DNA. The CDR3 is made up of 16 amino acids. Germline V lookup: CDR1 SGHVS, CDR2 FNYEAQ. This CDR3 reads CASSPWTGGATDTQYF.

The V gene is TRBV7-3, the J gene TRBJ1-1; no DNA is available, so the TRBD1 call from TCRdb remains unchecked. From germline, CDR1 is SGHTA and CDR2 FQGTGA. The CDR3 consists of 13 residues. The CDR3 sequence: CASRGSTNTEAFF.

V is TRBV29-1 and J is TRBJ2-4. The CDR3 runs to 12 residues. CDR1 and CDR2 from the germline V gene are SQVTM and ANQGSEA. CDR3 amino acids: CSVDSPKNIQYF. Full variable domain (missing parts from reference TRBV29-1 and TRBJ2-4): SAVISQKPSRDICQRGTSLTIQCQVDSQVTMMFWYRQQPGQSLTLIATANQGSEATYESGFVIDKFPISRPNLTFSTLTVSNMSPEDSSIYLCSVDSPKNIQYFGAGTRLSVL.

This rearrangement joins TRBV29-1 to TRBJ2-7; as DNA is missing, the TRBD1 call by TCRdb cannot be tested. CDR3 length: 13 residues. Germline loops: CDR1 SQVTM, CDR2 ANQGSEA. The CDR3 spells CSVPDRGPDEQYF.

The chain uses TRBV10-1 and TRBJ1-1; TCRdb picks TRBD1, but there is no DNA to check that call. This CDR3 comprises 15 residues. Germline V gives CDR1 WNHNN, CDR2 SYGVQD (reference sequence). The CDR3 sequence: CASSEYPTGNTEAFF.

The chain joins TRBV6-6 to TRBJ2-7. CDR3 length equals 14 residues. CDR1 and CDR2 from the germline V gene are MNHNY and SVGAGI (reference sequence). This chain's CDR3 is CASSYSYGFYEQYF.

The V gene is TRBV28, the J gene TRBJ2-7; the D call of TRBD1 rests on TCRdb alone, since no DNA is present to check it. The germline CDR1 and CDR2 sequences are MDHEN and SYDVKM. The CDR3 runs 14 residues. CDR3 in amino acids: CASRAGQNSYEQYF.

The chain has TRBV7-9 and TRBJ1-2; TCRdb lists TRBD1, though no DNA is available to test this call. Germline V lookup: CDR1 SEHNR, CDR2 FQNEAQ (reference sequence). The CDR3 consists of 15 residues. CDR3 loop: CASSFQGQAFYGYTF.

The chain's CDR3 is CASSELSSGGHKETQYF. This chain links TRBV25-1 with TRBJ2-5; the D call from TCRdb, TRBD2, cannot be confirmed without DNA. The CDR3 consists of 17 residues. The germline gives CDR1 MGHDK, CDR2 SYGVNS.

V and J are TRBV7-6 and TRBJ1-1; TCRdb names TRBD1, which stays unverified in the absence of DNA. The CDR3 has 14 residues. Germline CDR1 is SGHVS and CDR2 is FNYEAQ. The CDR3 loop reads CASSNTQGGTEAFF.

V gene TRBV27 combines with J gene TRBJ2-3; TCRdb reports TRBD2, a call that lacks DNA to check it against. The CDR3 has 12 residues. Germline V gives CDR1 MNHEY, CDR2 SMNVEV (reference sequence). The CDR3 protein is CASSPAADTQYF.

The chain carries TRBV4-3 and TRBJ2-3; with no DNA, the TCRdb D assignment of TRBD2 cannot be verified. Germline V gene sequence: CDR1 LGHNA, CDR2 YSLEER. The CDR3 covers 15 residues. The chain's CDR3 is CASSSGTSGPDTQYF.

The rearrangement joins TRBV12-3 or TRBV12-4 to TRBJ2-5; TCRdb returns TRBD2, unconfirmable since there is no DNA. CDR3 length: 14 amino acids. CDR3 protein: CASTQEGLAETQYF.

The CDR3 loop is CASSTHLRVVGEQYF. The genes are TRBV7-9 and TRBJ2-7. The CDR3 runs to 15 residues. Germline CDR1 and CDR2: SEHNR and FQNEAQ (reference sequence). Full variable domain (rest looked up from reference TRBV7-9 and TRBJ2-7): DTGVSQNPRHKITKRGQNVTFRCDPISEHNRLYWYRQTLGQGPEFLTYFQNEAQLEKSRLLSDRFSAERPKGSFSTLEIQRTEQGDSAMYLCASSTHLRVVGEQYFGPGTRLTVT.

This chain joins TRBV15 and TRBJ2-3. CDR3 length: 13 amino acids. CDR1 is LNHNV, CDR2 YYDKDF, per germline (reference sequence). This CDR3 reads CATSIRTPDTQYF.

The chain links TRBV20-1 to TRBJ2-5; the TRBD2 assignment by TCRdb is unverifiable without DNA. The CDR3 has 16 residues. Germline loops: CDR1 DFQATT, CDR2 SNEGSKA (reference sequence). CDR3 sequence: CSARDLGGGEQETQYF.

The chain is built from TRBV4-3 and TRBJ2-7; TCRdb gives TRBD1 as the D gene, but with no DNA this cannot be confirmed. The CDR3 totals 14 residues. CDR1 is LGHNA and CDR2 is YSLEER in the germline V gene. CDR3 in amino acids: CASSLRDRDYEQYF.

This chain connects TRBV7-9 to TRBJ2-2. Per the germline V gene, CDR1 is SEHNR and CDR2 is FQNEAQ (reference sequence). The CDR3 loop spans 13 amino acids. The CDR3 is CASKIRDTGELFF.

The V and J genes are TRBV28 and TRBJ2-1; TCRdb calls TRBD2, which cannot be checked without DNA. The CDR3 covers 14 residues. CDR1 is MDHEN and CDR2 is SYDVKM in the germline V gene. This chain's CDR3 is CASIASGSYNEQFF.

The chain carries TRBV20-1 and TRBJ2-7; the D call of TRBD1 rests on TCRdb alone, since no DNA is present to check it. The CDR3 is 15 residues long. In germline, CDR1 is DFQATT, CDR2 SNEGSKA (reference sequence). CDR3 residues: CSARNLGGVDYEQYF.

The V gene is TRBV5-1, the J gene TRBJ1-6; with no DNA, the TCRdb D assignment of TRBD1 cannot be verified. The germline gives CDR1 SGHRS, CDR2 YFSETQ. The CDR3 length is 14 residues. The CDR3 spells CASTSGTGYSPLHF.

J is TRBJ1-1 and V is TRBV7-9; the D gene TCRdb calls, TRBD1, cannot be checked with no DNA. This CDR3 is built from 15 residues. The germline gives CDR1 SEHNR, CDR2 FQNEAQ (reference sequence). CDR3 amino acids: CASSLVTGQNTEAFF. Combining the CDR3 with reference TRBV7-9 and TRBJ1-1 gives the whole variable domain DTGVSQNPRHKITKRGQNVTFRCDPISEHNRLYWYRQTLGQGPEFLTYFQNEAQLEKSRLLSDRFSAERPKGSFSTLEIQRTEQGDSAMYLCASSLVTGQNTEAFFGQGTRLTVV.

The chain uses TRBV29-1 and TRBJ2-2; the TRBD1 assignment by TCRdb is unverifiable without DNA. This CDR3 comprises 13 residues. Germline CDR1 SQVTM, CDR2 ANQGSEA. CDR3 protein: CSGDRGDTGELFF.

Considering frequency, this clonotype is medium-sized. The rearrangement joins TRBV23-1 to TRBJ1-5; TCRdb indicates TRBD1, and absent DNA this call remains unverified. TRBV23-1 is treated as an ORF (open reading frame) with a function not yet certain. The CDR3 is made up of 17 amino acids. The chain's CDR3 is CASSQSITGYSNQPQHF.

This chain connects TRBV3-1 to TRBJ2-7; the D call from TCRdb, TRBD2, cannot be confirmed without DNA. CDR3 length: 14 amino acids. CDR1 LGHDT and CDR2 YNNKEL come from the germline V gene (reference sequence). The CDR3 sequence: CASSPPRLDHEQYF.

This chain connects TRBV28 to TRBJ2-7; as DNA is missing, the TRBD1 call by TCRdb cannot be tested. Germline CDR1 reads MDHEN; CDR2 reads SYDVKM. This CDR3 is built from 12 residues. CDR3 amino acids: CASSRDSYEQYF.

The CDR3 region is CSARDQGEGPGGYTF. This sequence joins TRBV20-1 and TRBJ1-2. This CDR3 region has 15 residues. CDR1 and CDR2 (germline): DFQATT, SNEGSKA (reference sequence).

The chain uses TRBV4-3 and TRBJ2-7; TCRdb returns TRBD1, unconfirmable since there is no DNA. Germline CDR1 is LGHNA and CDR2 is YSLEER. This CDR3 comprises 15 residues. CDR3 residues: CASSQTGTASYEQYF.